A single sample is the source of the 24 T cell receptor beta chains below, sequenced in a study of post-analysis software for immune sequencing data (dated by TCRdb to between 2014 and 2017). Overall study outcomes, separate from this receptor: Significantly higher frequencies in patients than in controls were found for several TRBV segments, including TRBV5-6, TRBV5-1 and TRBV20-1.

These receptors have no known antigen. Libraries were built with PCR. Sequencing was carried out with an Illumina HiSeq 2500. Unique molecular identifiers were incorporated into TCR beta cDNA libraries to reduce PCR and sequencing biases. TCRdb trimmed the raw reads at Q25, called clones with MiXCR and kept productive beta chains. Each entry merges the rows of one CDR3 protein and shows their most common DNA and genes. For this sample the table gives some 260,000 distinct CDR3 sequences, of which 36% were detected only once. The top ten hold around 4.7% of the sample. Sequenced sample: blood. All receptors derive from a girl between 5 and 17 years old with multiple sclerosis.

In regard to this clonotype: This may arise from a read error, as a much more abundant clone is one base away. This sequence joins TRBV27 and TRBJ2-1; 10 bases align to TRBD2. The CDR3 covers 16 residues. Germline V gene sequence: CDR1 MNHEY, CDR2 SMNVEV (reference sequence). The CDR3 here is CASSPLGSGRTNKQFF. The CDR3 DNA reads TGTGCCAGCAGTCCGCTGGGTAGCGGGAGGACCAATAAGCAGTTCTTC.

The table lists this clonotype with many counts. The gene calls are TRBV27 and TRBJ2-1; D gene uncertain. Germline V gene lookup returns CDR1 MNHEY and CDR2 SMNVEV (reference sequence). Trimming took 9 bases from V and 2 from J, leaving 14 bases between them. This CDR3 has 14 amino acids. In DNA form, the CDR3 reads TGTGCCAGTGAAGGGTCGTTCCCCTACAATGAGCAGTTCTTC. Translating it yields CASEGSFPYNEQFF.

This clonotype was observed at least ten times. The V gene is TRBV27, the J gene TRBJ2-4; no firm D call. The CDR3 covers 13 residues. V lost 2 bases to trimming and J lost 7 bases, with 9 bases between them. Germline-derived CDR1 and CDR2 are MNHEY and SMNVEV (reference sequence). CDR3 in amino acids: CASSLARNNIQYF. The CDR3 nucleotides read TGTGCCAGCAGTTTAGCTCGCAACAACATTCAGTACTTC.

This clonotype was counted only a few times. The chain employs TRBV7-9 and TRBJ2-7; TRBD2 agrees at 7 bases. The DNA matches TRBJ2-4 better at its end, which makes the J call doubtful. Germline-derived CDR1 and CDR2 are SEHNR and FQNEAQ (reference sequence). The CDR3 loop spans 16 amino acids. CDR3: CASSREISGSRDIQYF. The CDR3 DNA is TGTGCCAGCAGCCGAGAAATTAGCGGGTCAAGGGACATTCAGTACTTC.

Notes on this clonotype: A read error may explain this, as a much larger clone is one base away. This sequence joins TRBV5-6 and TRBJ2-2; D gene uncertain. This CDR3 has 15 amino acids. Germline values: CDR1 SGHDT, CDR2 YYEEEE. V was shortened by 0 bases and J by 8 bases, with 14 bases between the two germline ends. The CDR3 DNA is TGTGCCAGCAGCTTGGATATAAAGGGCTCGGGGGAGCTGTTTTTT. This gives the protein CASSLDIKGSGELFF.

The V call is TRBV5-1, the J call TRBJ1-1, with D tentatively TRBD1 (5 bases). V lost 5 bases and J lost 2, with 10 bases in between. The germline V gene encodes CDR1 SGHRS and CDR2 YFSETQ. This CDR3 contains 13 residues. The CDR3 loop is CASRPRDNTEAFF. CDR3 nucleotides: TGCGCCAGCAGACCCCGGGACAACACTGAAGCTTTCTTT. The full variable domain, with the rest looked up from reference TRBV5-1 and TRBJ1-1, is KAGVTQTPRYLIKTRGQQVTLSCSPISGHRSVSWYQQTPGQGLQFLFEYFSETQRNKGNFPGRFSGRQFSNSRSEMNVSTLELGDSALYLCASRPRDNTEAFFGQGTRLTVV.

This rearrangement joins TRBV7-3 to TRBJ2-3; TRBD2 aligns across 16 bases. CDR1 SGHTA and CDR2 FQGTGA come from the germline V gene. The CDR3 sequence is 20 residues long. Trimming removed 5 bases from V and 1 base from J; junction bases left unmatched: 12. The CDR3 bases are TGTGCCAGCAGCCTCCCGGGACTAGCGGGAGGGCCAAGTGGCACAGATACGCAGTATTTT. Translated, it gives CASSLPGLAGGPSGTDTQYF.

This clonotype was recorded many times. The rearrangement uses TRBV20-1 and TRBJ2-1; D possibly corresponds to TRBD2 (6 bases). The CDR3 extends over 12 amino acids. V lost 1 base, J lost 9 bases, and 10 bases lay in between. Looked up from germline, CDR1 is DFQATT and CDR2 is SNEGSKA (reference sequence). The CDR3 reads CSARVREAEQFF. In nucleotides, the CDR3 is TGCAGTGCTAGAGTAAGGGAGGCTGAGCAGTTCTTC.

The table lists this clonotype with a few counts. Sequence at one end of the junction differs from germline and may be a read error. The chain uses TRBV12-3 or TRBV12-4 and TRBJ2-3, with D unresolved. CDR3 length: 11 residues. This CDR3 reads CACSLADTQYF. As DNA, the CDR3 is TGTGCCTGCAGTTTAGCAGATACGCAGTATTTT.

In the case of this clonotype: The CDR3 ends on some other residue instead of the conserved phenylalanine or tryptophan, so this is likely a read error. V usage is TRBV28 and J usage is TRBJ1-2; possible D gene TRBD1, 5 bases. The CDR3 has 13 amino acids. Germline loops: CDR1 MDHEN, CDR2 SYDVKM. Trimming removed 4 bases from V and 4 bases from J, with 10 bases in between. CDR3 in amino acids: CASSWRDLYGYTL. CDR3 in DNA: TGTGCCAGCAGTTGGAGGGACCTCTATGGCTACACCTTA.

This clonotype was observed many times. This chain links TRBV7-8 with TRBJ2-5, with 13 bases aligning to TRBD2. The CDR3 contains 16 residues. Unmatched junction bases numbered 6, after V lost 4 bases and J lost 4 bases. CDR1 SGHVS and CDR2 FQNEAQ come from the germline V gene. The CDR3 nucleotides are TGTGCCAGCAGCTCCTCACTAGCGGGGGGGCGAGAGACCCAGTACTTC. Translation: CASSSSLAGGRETQYF.

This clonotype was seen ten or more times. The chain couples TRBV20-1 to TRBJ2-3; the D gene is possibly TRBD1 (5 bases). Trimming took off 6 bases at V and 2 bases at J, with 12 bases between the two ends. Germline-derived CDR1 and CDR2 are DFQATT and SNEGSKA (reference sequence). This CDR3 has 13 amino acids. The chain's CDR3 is CSARPGHTDTQYF. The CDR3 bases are TGCAGTGCCAGGCCCGGACACACAGATACGCAGTATTTT.

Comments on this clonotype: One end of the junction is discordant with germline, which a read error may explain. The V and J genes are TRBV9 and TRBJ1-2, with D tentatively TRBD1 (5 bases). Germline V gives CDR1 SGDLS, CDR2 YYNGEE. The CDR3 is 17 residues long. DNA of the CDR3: TGTGCCAGCAGCGGTGCAAGGGGCGCTGTTAAGAACTATAGCTACACCTTC. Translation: CASSGARGAVKNYSYTF.

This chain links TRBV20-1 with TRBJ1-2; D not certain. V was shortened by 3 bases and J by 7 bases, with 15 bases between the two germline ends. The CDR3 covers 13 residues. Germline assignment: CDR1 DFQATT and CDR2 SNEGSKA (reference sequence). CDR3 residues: CSASWASNLGYTF. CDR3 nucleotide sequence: TGCAGTGCTAGCTGGGCCTCCAATCTTGGCTACACCTTC.

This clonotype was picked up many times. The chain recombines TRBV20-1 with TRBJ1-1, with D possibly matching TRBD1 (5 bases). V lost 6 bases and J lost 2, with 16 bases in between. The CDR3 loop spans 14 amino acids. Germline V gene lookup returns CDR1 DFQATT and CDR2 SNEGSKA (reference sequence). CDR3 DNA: TGCAGTGCCCCGGGACCGGGAGGAAACACTGAAGCTTTCTTT. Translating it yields CSAPGPGGNTEAFF.

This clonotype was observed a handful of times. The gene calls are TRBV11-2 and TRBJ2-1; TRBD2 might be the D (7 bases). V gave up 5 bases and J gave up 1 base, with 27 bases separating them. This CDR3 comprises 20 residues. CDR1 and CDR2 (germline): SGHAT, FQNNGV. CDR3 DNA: TGTGCCAGCAGCCGGATCCCGGGGGCGGGAGAGGGTACGTCCTACAATGAGCAGTTCTTC. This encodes CASSRIPGAGEGTSYNEQFF.

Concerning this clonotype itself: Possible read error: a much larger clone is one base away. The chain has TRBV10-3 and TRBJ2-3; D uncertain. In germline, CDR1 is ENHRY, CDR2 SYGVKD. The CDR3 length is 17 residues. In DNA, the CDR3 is TGTGCCATCGGTGAGTGGAGCCGGACCTCAACGACAGATACGCAGTATTTT. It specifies CAIGEWSRTSTTDTQYF.

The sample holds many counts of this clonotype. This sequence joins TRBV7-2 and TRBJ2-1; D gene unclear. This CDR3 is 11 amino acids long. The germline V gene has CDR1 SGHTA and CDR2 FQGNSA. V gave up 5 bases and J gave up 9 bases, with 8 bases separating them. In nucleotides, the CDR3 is TGTGCCAGCAGCGTAGACCCTGAGCAGTTCTTC. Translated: CASSVDPEQFF.

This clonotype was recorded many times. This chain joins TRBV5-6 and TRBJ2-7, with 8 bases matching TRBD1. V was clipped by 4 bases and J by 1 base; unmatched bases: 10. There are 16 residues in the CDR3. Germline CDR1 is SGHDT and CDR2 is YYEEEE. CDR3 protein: CASSRAQGARSYEQYF. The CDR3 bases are TGTGCCAGCAGCCGGGCCCAGGGGGCGCGTTCCTACGAGCAGTACTTC.

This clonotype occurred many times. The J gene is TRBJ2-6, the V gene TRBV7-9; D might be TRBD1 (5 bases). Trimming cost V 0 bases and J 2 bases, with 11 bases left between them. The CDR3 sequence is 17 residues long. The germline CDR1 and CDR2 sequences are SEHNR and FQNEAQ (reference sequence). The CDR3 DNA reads TGTGCCAGCAGCTTAGCGCTTCAGGGCGCTGGGGCCAACGTCCTGACTTTC. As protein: CASSLALQGAGANVLTF.

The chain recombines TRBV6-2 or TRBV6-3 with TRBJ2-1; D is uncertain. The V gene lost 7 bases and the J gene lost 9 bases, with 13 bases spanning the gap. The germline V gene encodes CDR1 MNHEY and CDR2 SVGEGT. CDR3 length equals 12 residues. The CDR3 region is CASNEGPFEQFF. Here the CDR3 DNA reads TGTGCCAGCAACGAAGGTCCCTTTGAGCAGTTCTTC.

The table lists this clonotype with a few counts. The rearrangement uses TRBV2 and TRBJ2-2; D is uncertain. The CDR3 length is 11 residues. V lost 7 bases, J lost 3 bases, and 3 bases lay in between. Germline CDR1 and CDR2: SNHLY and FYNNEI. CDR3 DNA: TGTGCCAGCATAGACACCGGGGAGCTGTTTTTT. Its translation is CASIDTGELFF.

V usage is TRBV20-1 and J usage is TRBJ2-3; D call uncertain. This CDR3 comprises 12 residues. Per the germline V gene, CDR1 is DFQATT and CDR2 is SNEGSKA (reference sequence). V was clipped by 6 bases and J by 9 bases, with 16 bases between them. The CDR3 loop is CSAPEPGRTQYF. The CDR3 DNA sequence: TGCAGTGCCCCTGAACCGGGTCGAACGCAGTATTTT.

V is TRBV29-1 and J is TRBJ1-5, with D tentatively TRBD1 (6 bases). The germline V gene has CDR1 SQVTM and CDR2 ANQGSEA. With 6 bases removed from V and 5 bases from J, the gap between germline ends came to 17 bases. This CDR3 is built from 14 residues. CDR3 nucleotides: TGCAGCGTAGCCACAGGGACCAGGGATCAGCCCCAGCATTTT. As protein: CSVATGTRDQPQHF.